Presented here are 17 T cell receptor beta chains from one specimen sequenced in a study of blood T cell repertoires in COVID-19 (TCRdb year 2020). Libraries came from the immunoSEQ multiplex PCR assay. Held by TCRdb, this immuneACCESS table contains in-frame sequences only and omits some clones. Under half of the omission traces to an unresolved V gene where checked; the cause of the rest is unknown. The sample table lists about 180,000 clones, over 75% of them with a count of one. Of the sample, 6.9% is held by the ten largest clones. The sample taken for sequencing was peripheral blood. The receptors derive from an elderly man with COVID-19, enrolled during active disease.

J is TRBJ1-2 and V is TRBV6-5; possibly TRBD1 for D (6 bases). V was shortened by 5 bases and J by 2 bases, with 9 bases between the two germline ends. Looked up from germline, CDR1 is MNHEY and CDR2 is SVGAGI. The CDR3 sequence is 13 residues long. The CDR3 DNA is TGTGCCAGCAGTCTCGGGACAAACTATGGCTACACCTTC. It translates to CASSLGTNYGYTF.

The chain employs TRBV11-3 and TRBJ1-1; 10 bases are shared with TRBD1. Germline trimming cut 5 bases from V and 4 bases from J; bases unmatched to any gene: 7. The CDR3 is 15 amino acids. Looked up from germline, CDR1 is SGHNT and CDR2 is YENEEA. CDR3 sequence (DNA): TGTGCCAGCAGCCCCCGACAGGGGGCGAGCACTGAAGCTTTCTTT. This sequence encodes CASSPRQGASTEAFF.

The chain links TRBV14 to TRBJ2-1; tentatively, D is TRBD1 (5 bases). Between the trimmed V and J ends, which lost 0 bases and 5 bases, there was a span of 11 bases. This CDR3 spans 15 amino acids. From germline, CDR1 is SGHDN and CDR2 FVKESK. CDR3 region: CASSQEGHLNNEQFF. The CDR3 DNA sequence: TGTGCCAGCAGCCAAGAAGGACACCTAAACAATGAGCAGTTCTTC.

This chain joins TRBV12-3 or TRBV12-4 and TRBJ2-5; TRBD1 is a possible D gene (5 bases). V dropped 3 bases and J dropped 5 bases, with 10 bases sitting between them. The CDR3 contains 13 residues. CDR3 sequence: CASSFRQRETQYF. In DNA, the CDR3 is TGTGCCAGCAGTTTTAGACAGAGGGAGACCCAGTACTTC.

The chain uses TRBV18 and TRBJ1-1; perhaps TRBD1 as D (5 bases). The CDR3 is 14 amino acids. Germline CDR1 KGHSH, CDR2 LQKENI. Deletions cut 3 bases from V and 5 bases from J, with 13 bases between. In DNA, the CDR3 is TGTGCCAGCTCACCGGGGGTCGCGGGGACTGAAGCTTTCTTT. It translates to CASSPGVAGTEAFF. Using reference TRBV18 and TRBJ1-1 for the parts outside the CDR3, the full variable domain is NAGVMQNPRHLVRRRGQEARLRCSPMKGHSHVYWYRQLPEEGLKFMVYLQKENIIDESGMPKERFSAEFPKEGPSILRIQQVVRGDSAAYFCASSPGVAGTEAFFGQGTRLTVV.

This clone was counted between two and nine times. The chain employs TRBV2 and TRBJ1-2, with 9 bases identical to TRBD1. The CDR3 is 13 residues long. From germline, CDR1 is SNHLY and CDR2 FYNNEI. V was clipped by 6 bases and J by 1 base; unmatched bases: 0. The CDR3: CASRGQGNYGYTF. CDR3 bases: TGTGCCAGCAGGGGACAGGGTAACTATGGCTACACCTTC.

This sequence joins TRBV6-5 and TRBJ2-2, with TRBD1 identical over 11 bases. Germline CDR1 MNHEY, CDR2 SVGAGI. This CDR3 spans 15 amino acids. Trimming cost V 7 bases and J 6 bases; bases outside gene matches: 7. CDR3 coding DNA: TGTGCCAGCATACGGGGGACAGGGGGTGCCGGGGAGCTGTTTTTT. As protein: CASIRGTGGAGELFF.

The chain has TRBV6-1 and TRBJ2-5; D unclear. V was trimmed by 5 bases and J by 5 bases, leaving 15 bases between them. The length of the CDR3 is 14 residues. CDR1 and CDR2 (germline): MNHNS, SASEGT. In DNA, the CDR3 is TGTGCCAGCAGTTATGACTTGGCGCGGGAGACCCAGTACTTC. It is translated as CASSYDLARETQYF.

The rearrangement uses TRBV12-5 and TRBJ1-1, with a possible D match to TRBD1 (6 bases). This CDR3 region has 15 residues. CDR1 and CDR2 (germline): LGHNT, FRNRAP. The V and J ends lost 1 base and 1 base respectively, with 10 bases between them. Here the CDR3 DNA reads TGTGCTAGTGGTTTGGAGGTGGGGGCGAACACTGAAGCTTTCTTT. Translation: CASGLEVGANTEAFF.

This clone appeared a single time. The CDR3 bases are TGTGCCAGCAGCTTAGTGGGAGGGTCTGGGGCCAACGTCCTGACTTTC. It specifies CASSLVGGSGANVLTF. V usage is TRBV7-2 and J usage is TRBJ2-6; the match to TRBD2 covers 7 bases. The CDR3 has 16 amino acids. J was trimmed by 1 base and V by 1 base; bases with no gene match: 1. CDR1 and CDR2 (germline): SGHTA, FQGNSA.

This clone has a single count. This rearrangement joins TRBV6-5 to TRBJ1-1, with a possible D match to TRBD1 (5 bases). CDR3 size: 15 residues. V lost 0 bases, J lost 4 bases, and 12 bases lay in between. Germline loops: CDR1 MNHEY, CDR2 SVGAGI. CDR3 loop: CASSYSARVGTEAFF. The CDR3, as DNA: TGTGCCAGCAGTTACTCGGCCAGGGTGGGCACTGAAGCTTTCTTT.

The rearrangement links TRBV5-6 to TRBJ2-2; 8 bases are a match to TRBD1. With V trimmed by 1 base and J by 3 bases, 2 bases remained unmatched. The CDR3 loop spans 15 amino acids. CDR1 is SGHDT, CDR2 YYEEEE, per germline. CDR3 in DNA: TGTGCCAGCAGCTTGTTGACAGGGGACACCGGGGAGCTGTTTTTT. Translated, it gives CASSLLTGDTGELFF.

This clone came up once. This rearrangement joins TRBV7-2 to TRBJ2-5; 9 bases are a match to TRBD2. The CDR3 is 14 amino acids. Germline V gene sequence: CDR1 SGHTA, CDR2 FQGNSA. V lost 3 bases to trimming and J lost 4 bases; unmatched junction nucleotides: 3. DNA of the CDR3: TGTGCCAGCAGCTTCCAAGCGGGGGGAGAGACCCAGTACTTC. It encodes CASSFQAGGETQYF.

This chain connects TRBV6-1 to TRBJ2-3, with no clear D. V lost 1 base and J lost 4, with 6 bases in between. The CDR3 extends over 13 amino acids. CDR1 MNHNS and CDR2 SASEGT come from the germline V gene. CDR3 DNA: TGTGCCAGCAGTGAAGGGGCAGCAGATACGCAGTATTTT. This sequence encodes CASSEGAADTQYF.

The chain employs TRBV6-5 and TRBJ1-1; unclear D gene. The CDR3 has 12 amino acids. Between the trimmed V and J ends, which lost 6 bases and 9 bases, there was a span of 14 bases. CDR1 is MNHEY and CDR2 is SVGAGI in the germline V gene. CDR3 sequence reads: CASSLQSLQAFF. For the CDR3, the DNA is TGTGCCAGCAGCTTACAGTCCCTCCAAGCTTTCTTT.

The chain uses TRBV13 and TRBJ1-1, with TRBD1 as a possible D gene (5 bases). V was pared by 2 bases and J by 5 bases, with 6 bases between. The CDR3 covers 12 residues. Germline V lookup: CDR1 PRHDT, CDR2 FYEKMQ (reference sequence). In nucleotides, the CDR3 is TGTGCCAGCAGCTTAAGGGGAACTGAAGCTTTCTTT. This sequence encodes CASSLRGTEAFF.

This rearrangement joins TRBV23-1 to TRBJ2-7; 9 bases fit TRBD1. TRBV23-1 is assigned to the ORF class and has an uncertain function. CDR3 size: 20 residues. V lost 4 bases, J lost 5 bases, and 24 bases stayed unmatched. The CDR3 nucleotides are TGCGCCAGCAGTCCCACAAGGTTAAGGGGGAACCGGGACAGGGATAACGAGCAGTACTTC. Protein: CASSPTRLRGNRDRDNEQYF.